The 17 T cell receptor beta chains presented below share a single source sample, sequenced in a study of T cell responses to AZD1222 COVID-19 vaccine. Measured with immunoSEQ multiplex PCR; TCRdb has only the in-frame clones, and not every one. The data contain about 180,000 clones, about 93% of them seen just once; the ten biggest clones take up around 0.98%. The sequencing here drew on peripheral blood, taken 28 days after the second dose of the MenACWY control vaccine. These receptors originate from an adult who received the MenACWY meningococcal vaccine as a control.

V usage is TRBV7-8 and J usage is TRBJ2-2; 7 nucleotides line up with TRBD1. Looked up from germline, CDR1 is SGHVS and CDR2 is FQNEAQ. The V segment lost 5 bases and the J segment 1 base; nucleotides outside the gene matches: 4. The CDR3 has 15 amino acids. The CDR3 loop reads CASSTRTGNTGELFF. The CDR3 DNA is TGTGCCAGCAGCACTCGGACAGGGAACACCGGGGAGCTGTTTTTT.

The gene calls are TRBV7-9 and TRBJ2-1, with D hard to call. This CDR3 region has 15 residues. Germline assignment: CDR1 SEHNR and CDR2 FQNEAQ (reference sequence). Trimming shortened V by 5 bases and J by 6 bases, and 17 bases separated the two germline ends. The CDR3 sequence is CASSPPGPKGNEQFF. CDR3 bases: TGTGCCAGCAGCCCCCCGGGTCCTAAGGGCAATGAGCAGTTCTTC. Combining the CDR3 with reference TRBV7-9 and TRBJ2-1 gives the whole variable domain DTGVSQNPRHKITKRGQNVTFRCDPISEHNRLYWYRQTLGQGPEFLTYFQNEAQLEKSRLLSDRFSAERPKGSFSTLEIQRTEQGDSAMYLCASSPPGPKGNEQFFGPGTRLTVL.

In nucleotides, the CDR3 is TGTGCCAGCAGCCAAGATCTAACTAGCGGGAGCACAGGGGAGACCCAGTACTTC. This encodes CASSQDLTSGSTGETQYF. The chain couples TRBV4-2 to TRBJ2-5; 11 positions agree with TRBD2. Germline V gene lookup returns CDR1 LGHNA and CDR2 YNFKEQ. Unmatched junction bases numbered 11, after V lost 0 bases and J lost 5 bases. This CDR3 is 18 amino acids long.

The chain links TRBV19 to TRBJ1-1, with D perhaps TRBD1 (6 bases). There are 15 residues in the CDR3. The germline CDR1 and CDR2 sequences are LNHDA and SQIVND (reference sequence). V gave up 3 bases and J gave up 3 bases, with 14 bases separating them. The CDR3 spells CASSIRVGGDTEAFF. CDR3 bases: TGTGCCAGTAGTATTCGGGTGGGGGGCGACACTGAAGCTTTCTTT. The variable domain in full, completed from reference TRBV19 and TRBJ1-1, reads DGGITQSPKYLFRKEGQNVTLSCEQNLNHDAMYWYRQDPGQGLRLIYYSQIVNDFQKGDIAEGYSVSREKKESFPLTVTSAQKNPTAFYLCASSIRVGGDTEAFFGQGTRLTVV.

This chain uses TRBV6-6 with TRBJ2-2, with D possibly TRBD2 on 6 matching bases. Trimming removed 6 bases from V and 5 bases from J, with 13 bases in between. CDR1 is MNHNY and CDR2 is SVGAGI in the germline V gene (reference sequence). The CDR3 is 14 residues long. DNA of the CDR3: TGTGCCAGCAGGGGGGGAAGAGAGACCGGGGAGCTGTTTTTT. Protein: CASRGGRETGELFF.

J is TRBJ1-6 and V is TRBV3-1 (or the pseudogene TRBV3-2); no definite D call. Per germline, CDR1 LGHDT and CDR2 YNNKEL (reference sequence). This CDR3 spans 16 amino acids. Trimming stripped 1 base from V and 6 bases from J, with 13 bases between. CDR3 DNA: TGTGCCAGCAGCCAAGTAGCCGCAGGTGGTAATTCACCCCTCCACTTT. Translation: CASSQVAAGGNSPLHF.

This sequence joins TRBV5-6 and TRBJ2-7, with 7 bases fitting TRBD1. Trimming cost V 4 bases and J 4 bases; bases outside gene matches: 11. CDR1 and CDR2 (germline): SGHDT, YYEEEE. The CDR3 covers 15 residues. CDR3 DNA: TGTGCCAGCAGCATAAGGGGGCCTGGGGGATACGAGCAGTACTTC. It is translated as CASSIRGPGGYEQYF.

The chain uses TRBV2 and TRBJ2-7; D might be TRBD1 or TRBD2, each matching 6 bases. The CDR3 has 16 residues. V shed 6 bases and J shed 1 base, with 19 bases lying between them. Germline CDR1 and CDR2: SNHLY and FYNNEI. CDR3 loop: CASSNGGQYGSYEQYF. As DNA, the CDR3 is TGTGCCAGCAGCAACGGGGGCCAGTACGGGTCCTACGAGCAGTACTTC.

This chain joins TRBV7-2 and TRBJ1-4; D ambiguous. Germline assignment: CDR1 SGHTA and CDR2 FQGNSA. V lost 5 bases and J lost 8, with 21 bases in between. This CDR3 spans 16 amino acids. In DNA form, the CDR3 reads TGTGCCAGCAGCGTGGGAAACACGGGGAGTCAAGAAAAACTGTTTTTT. As protein: CASSVGNTGSQEKLFF.

The J gene is TRBJ2-1, the V gene TRBV29-1; 12 bases align to TRBD2. Germline-derived CDR1 and CDR2 are SQVTM and ANQGSEA. The J segment lost 4 bases and the V segment lost 5 bases, leaving 0 bases of the junction unmatched. The CDR3 runs to 13 residues. The CDR3 DNA follows: TGCAGCGTTACTAGCGGGGGGTACAATGAGCAGTTCTTC. Residues: CSVTSGGYNEQFF.

The rearrangement links TRBV5-1 to TRBJ2-3; D perhaps matches TRBD1 (5 bases). This CDR3 has 14 amino acids. Trimming took 4 bases from V and 1 from J, leaving 10 bases between them. Germline CDR1 reads SGHRS; CDR2 reads YFSETQ. CDR3 sequence (DNA): TGCGCCAGCAGCCCCAGGGCGGGCACAGATACGCAGTATTTT. Translated: CASSPRAGTDTQYF.

The genes are TRBV7-9 and TRBJ2-1; D call uncertain. Trimming pared 5 bases from V and 4 bases from J, leaving 6 bases between. The CDR3 length is 12 residues. Germline lookup yields CDR1 SEHNR and CDR2 FQNEAQ (reference sequence). For the CDR3, the DNA is TGTGCCAGCAGCCCTTTTTACAATGAGCAGTTCTTC. Protein product: CASSPFYNEQFF.

J is TRBJ2-7 and V is TRBV18, with a possible D match to TRBD2 (6 bases). Germline values: CDR1 KGHSH, CDR2 LQKENI. V lost 0 bases, J lost 3 bases, and 15 bases lay in between. This CDR3 region has 16 residues. CDR3 protein: CASSPPAQGGGYEQYF. CDR3 bases: TGTGCCAGCTCACCACCGGCGCAGGGAGGAGGCTACGAGCAGTACTTC.

This rearrangement joins TRBV6-5 to TRBJ2-3; 7 bases match TRBD2. CDR1 and CDR2 (germline): MNHEY, SVGAGI. J gave up 3 bases and V 6 bases, and 9 bases lay outside the gene matches. CDR3 size: 15 residues. Here the CDR3 reads CASRDKRGGTDTQYF. DNA of the CDR3: TGTGCCAGCAGAGATAAGCGGGGTGGGACAGATACGCAGTATTTT.

This chain links TRBV7-9 with TRBJ1-1; unclear D gene. The CDR3 is made up of 13 amino acids. The germline CDR1 and CDR2 sequences are SEHNR and FQNEAQ (reference sequence). V was clipped by 5 bases and J by 4 bases, with 11 bases between them. The CDR3 protein is CASSDAGVTEAFF. The CDR3 nucleotides read TGTGCCAGCAGCGACGCTGGGGTCACTGAAGCTTTCTTT.

This rearrangement joins TRBV18 to TRBJ1-2; unclear D gene. CDR3 length: 16 residues. Trimming shortened V by 2 bases and J by 5 bases, and 18 bases separated the two germline ends. In germline, CDR1 is KGHSH, CDR2 LQKENI. This CDR3 reads CASSPMVAAGDYGYTF. CDR3 nucleotides: TGTGCCAGCTCACCAATGGTCGCTGCTGGGGATTATGGCTACACCTTC.

The chain uses TRBV27 and TRBJ2-2; the match to TRBD1 covers 8 bases. Germline V gives CDR1 MNHEY, CDR2 SMNVEV (reference sequence). The CDR3 spans 14 residues. V lost 6 bases to trimming and J lost 2 bases; unmatched junction nucleotides: 2. In DNA, the CDR3 is TGTGCCAGCAGGGGACAGGTTAACACCGGGGAGCTGTTTTTT. This gives the protein CASRGQVNTGELFF.